This is a list of T cell receptor beta chains from one sample in a study of T-cell memory formation after mild COVID-19. MiXCR was run by TCRdb on the 5' RACE reads, yielding one entry per CDR3 protein. The sample contains some 130,000 distinct CDR3 sequences, approximately 17% of which appear only once. The sample consisted of PBMCs or a T cell subset sorted from them (not recorded which). These receptors were obtained from a man between 18 and 35 years old who had mild COVID-19 (a few samples of this study predate the infection). Cell type and time point are not known. The CDR3 runs from the conserved cysteine through the conserved F or W. A D gene is named only where the DNA matches it firmly. Only some rows state a clone size, as once, few, many or a class for expanded clones.

few,TRBJ2-5,TRBD1,TRBV3-1,TGTGCCAGCAGCCAAACCGGGACAGGGGTTTTTTACCAAGAGACCCAGTACTTC,CASSQTGTGVFYQETQYF
few,TRBJ2-3,-,TRBV7-2,TGTGCCAGCAGCTTTCGGGGGCTCACAGATACGCAGTATTTT,CASSFRGLTDTQYF
-,TRBJ1-2,-,TRBV6-6,TGTGCCAGCAGTTACTCGATCGACCAGGACTATGGCTACACCTTC,CASSYSIDQDYGYTF
-,TRBJ1-2,-,TRBV7-9,TGTGCCAGCAGCTTTCCGAACAGAGCTAACTATGGCTACACCTTC,CASSFPNRANYGYTF
few,TRBJ2-4,-,TRBV18,TGTGCCAGCTCACTGCCGGGACTCCTGGAAGCCAAAAACATTCAGTACTTC,CASSLPGLLEAKNIQYF
-,TRBJ1-2,-,TRBV4-2,TGTGCCAGCAGCCATCGGTCCTCCCCCGACTATGGCTACACCTTC,CASSHRSSPDYGYTF
-,TRBJ2-2,-,TRBV6-5,TGTGCCAGCAGTCCGATTAACACCGGGGAGCTGTTTTTT,CASSPINTGELFF
few,TRBJ2-3,-,TRBV20-1,TGCAGTGCTAGAGAGGGTTCGGTTACAGATACGCAGTATTTT,CSAREGSVTDTQYF
few,TRBJ2-2,-,TRBV6-5,TGTGCCAGCAGTTCCGAGAACACCGGGGAGCTGTTTTTT,CASSSENTGELFF
-,TRBJ2-3,TRBD2,TRBV5-4,TGTGCCAGCAGCCACCCTAGCGGAAACACAGATACGCAGTATTTT,CASSHPSGNTDTQYF
few,TRBJ2-5,-,TRBV5-6,TGTGCCAGCGAGGGATCCCAAGAGACCCAGTACTTC,CASEGSQETQYF
-,TRBJ2-6,-,TRBV7-2,TGTGCCAGCAGCTTCTTTGGGGCCAACGTCCTGACTTTC,CASSFFGANVLTF
few,TRBJ2-1,-,TRBV12-3/TRBV12-4,TGTGCCAGCAGGCCGGGACAAGCATACAATGAGCAGTTCTTC,CASRPGQAYNEQFF
-,TRBJ2-2,-,TRBV19,TGTGCCAGTAGTATCTCTGCGGGCGGGGAGCTGTTTTTT,CASSISAGGELFF
-,TRBJ2-3,TRBD1,TRBV7-2,TGTGCCAGCAGCCAGGGACAGACTAGCACAGATACGCAGTATTTT,CASSQGQTSTDTQYF
-,TRBJ2-1,-,TRBV15,TGTGCCACCAGCAGAGGCGAAAGCTCCTACAATGAGCAGTTCTTC,CATSRGESSYNEQFF
few,TRBJ2-7,-,TRBV29-1,TGCAGCGTTGAAGGCCGAGGACAGGCGGGGTACGAGCAGTACTTC,CSVEGRGQAGYEQYF
-,TRBJ2-1,TRBD1,TRBV7-2,TGTGCCAGCAGCCACCCGGACAGGGGATACAATGAGCAGTTCTTC,CASSHPDRGYNEQFF
few,TRBJ1-5,TRBD1,TRBV11-2,TGTGCCAGCAGCTTATTGGGACAGGGGTATAGCAATCAGCCCCAGCATTTT,CASSLLGQGYSNQPQHF
few,TRBJ2-1,TRBD2,TRBV5-1,TGCGCCAGCAGCCACGGACTAGCGGGGGGGTACAATGAGCAGTTCTTC,CASSHGLAGGYNEQFF
few,TRBJ2-1,-,TRBV7-8,TGTGCCAGCAGCTCCGGCCACGGTGAGGATGAGCAGTTCTTC,CASSSGHGEDEQFF
many,TRBJ2-3,-,TRBV12-3/TRBV12-4,TGTGCCAGCAGTTTTTCCCAGACTGCAGATACGCAGTATTTT,CASSFSQTADTQYF
-,TRBJ2-5,TRBD2,TRBV4-3,TGCGCCAGCAGCCCGGGACTAGCGGTAGAGACCCAGTACTTC,CASSPGLAVETQYF
-,TRBJ1-2,-,TRBV5-6,TGTGCCAGCAGCGGCCGGACTTGGGGCTACACCTTC,CASSGRTWGYTF
many,TRBJ2-1,-,TRBV12-3/TRBV12-4,TGTGCCAGCAGTTTAACTGGGCCGTCCCGGTTGTTCTTC,CASSLTGPSRLFF
few,TRBJ2-2,TRBD2,TRBV5-4,TGTGCCAGCAGCTTGTATCCTGGACTAGCCGACACCGGGGAGCTGTTTTTT,CASSLYPGLADTGELFF
-,TRBJ2-3,-,TRBV4-2,TGTGCCAGCAGCCAAGATCTATACGGGGGCACAGATACGCAGTATTTT,CASSQDLYGGTDTQYF
-,TRBJ2-1,TRBD2,TRBV4-3,TGCGCCAGCAGCCAAGAGAGGGCGGTAGCGGGGCAACACTCCTACAATGAGCAGTTCTTC,CASSQERAVAGQHSYNEQFF
-,TRBJ1-1,-,TRBV6-1,TGTGCCAGCAGACAGGCGAACACTGAAGCTTTCTTT,CASRQANTEAFF
few,TRBJ2-2,TRBD1,TRBV6-5,TGTGCCAGCAGACTGACAGGGACGAACACCGGGGAGCTGTTTTTT,CASRLTGTNTGELFF
-,TRBJ2-5,TRBD2,TRBV2,TGTGCCACCACCCCGGGACTAGCTTCGGAGACCCAGTACTTC,CATTPGLASETQYF
-,TRBJ2-3,TRBD2,TRBV7-2,TGTGCCAGCAGCACGGGACTAGGTAGCCCAGATACGCAGTATTTT,CASSTGLGSPDTQYF
-,TRBJ2-7,-,TRBV12-3/TRBV12-4,TGTGCCAGCAGGGGGGGGGGGCCCACCTACGAGCAGTACTTC,CASRGGGPTYEQYF
-,TRBJ1-1,-,TRBV20-1,TGCAGTGCTAGAAGGGAGCAGAACACTGAAGCTTTCTTT,CSARREQNTEAFF
few,TRBJ2-7,-,TRBV12-3/TRBV12-4,TGTGCCAGCACCCTAGGGGTCCCCTTGGGCAGCGAGCAGTACTTC,CASTLGVPLGSEQYF
few,TRBJ2-1,-,TRBV11-2,TGTGCCAGCAGCCCACGCGCGGGGCTCTCTTCTGAGCAGTTCTTC,CASSPRAGLSSEQFF
-,TRBJ2-6,-,TRBV7-7,TGTGCTAGCAGCCCTACAGGGACTGGGGCCAACGTCCTGACTTTC,CASSPTGTGANVLTF
few,TRBJ2-7,-,TRBV6-2/TRBV6-3,TGTGCCAGCAGCTCCCCAGGAGGGGGGTCCTACGAGCAGTACTTC,CASSSPGGGSYEQYF
few,TRBJ2-1,-,TRBV5-1,TGCGCCAGCAGCTTGTCAGGGAGCAATGAGCAGTTCTTC,CASSLSGSNEQFF
few,TRBJ2-7,TRBD2,TRBV9,TGTGCCAGCAGCCTCTCCGGGACTAGCGCCTACGAGCAGTACTTC,CASSLSGTSAYEQYF
many,TRBJ2-5,-,TRBV4-3,TGCGCCAGCAGCCAAGAAACGGGGAGTACTCAAGAGACCCAGTACTTC,CASSQETGSTQETQYF
-,TRBJ2-5,TRBD2,TRBV20-1,TGCAGTGTTGGCGGGGGAGGAGAGACCCAGTACTTC,CSVGGGGETQYF
-,TRBJ1-5,-,TRBV10-3,TGTGCCATCGGGTCGACAGAAAATCAGCCCCAGCATTTT,CAIGSTENQPQHF
few,TRBJ2-1,TRBD1,TRBV5-1,TGCGCCAGCAGCATCGCGGACAGGGACGTCGATGAGCAGTTCTTC,CASSIADRDVDEQFF
-,TRBJ2-3,-,TRBV7-9,TGTGCCAGCAGCTTATTTCAGAGCACAGATACGCAGTATTTT,CASSLFQSTDTQYF